A selection of T cell receptor beta chains follows, all from one sample in a study of cytomegalovirus exposure and HLA in healthy donors. Clones were sequenced by immunoSEQ multiplex PCR, and TCRdb holds only the in-frame ones, with some missing. Among approximately 100,000 clones listed, 65% to 85% were seen once. The material sequenced was PBMCs. Receptor source: a man in his fifties in good health and CMV-seropositive. The CDR3 runs from the conserved cysteine through the conserved F or W. D genes are given only for firm matches. Clone size is shown for a subset of rows, as once, few, many or a class of expanded clone.

-,TRBD2,TRBV7-9,TRBJ2-1,TGTGCCAGCAGCTCCACCCACGCGGGAGGGCCATACAATGAGCAGTTCTTC,CASSSTHAGGPYNEQFF
-,TRBD2,TRBV27,TRBJ2-1,TGTGCCAGCAGTCGACTAGCGGGGGAGTACAATGAGCAGTTCTTC,CASSRLAGEYNEQFF
-,-,TRBV7-2,TRBJ1-2,TGTGCCAGCAGCCTTACCCGGGACACAAACTATGGCTACACCTTC,CASSLTRDTNYGYTF
-,-,TRBV28,TRBJ2-3,TGTGCCAGCAGTGTCTCACAGGGTTCCTCAGATACGCAGTATTTT,CASSVSQGSSDTQYF
few,-,TRBV5-7,TRBJ1-2,TGTGCCAGCAGCTCCAGATCGCCAGGCCGAGACAACTATGGCTACACCTTC,CASSSRSPGRDNYGYTF
-,-,TRBV9,TRBJ1-1,TGTGCCAGCAGCGTAGATTCGGGTATGAACACTGAAGCTTTCTTT,CASSVDSGMNTEAFF
-,TRBD1,TRBV11-1,TRBJ2-7,TGTGCCAGCAGCTCCACCCCGGGGACAGGGTTCTACTTC,CASSSTPGTGFYF
-,TRBD1,TRBV6-1,TRBJ2-5,TGTGCCAGCAATAGGGGGCCCGACGAGACCCAGTACTTC,CASNRGPDETQYF
-,TRBD2,TRBV19,TRBJ2-3,TGTGCCAGTAGTTCGACTAGCGGGAGTGCAGATACGCAGTATTTT,CASSSTSGSADTQYF
-,TRBD2,TRBV9,TRBJ2-3,TGTGCCAGCAGCGTAGGGGCTGGCGGGAGTCTCCAGGGTACGCAGTATTTT,CASSVGAGGSLQGTQYF
-,TRBD2,TRBV5-1,TRBJ2-7,TGCGCCAGCAGCTTGCCTAGCGGGCAAACGATCTCCTACGAGCAGTACTTC,CASSLPSGQTISYEQYF
-,TRBD1,TRBV19,TRBJ1-3,TGTGCCAGTGGGGACAGGCCCTTTGCAAACACCATATATTTT,CASGDRPFANTIYF
-,-,TRBV28,TRBJ2-3,TGTGCCAGCAGTTTGAGCGGGTGGGGGTCCCGATACACAGATACGCAGTATTTT,CASSLSGWGSRYTDTQYF
-,-,TRBV9,TRBJ1-2,TGTGCCAGCAGCGTAGTTGTGCAGGGCCATGGCTACACCTTC,CASSVVVQGHGYTF
-,-,TRBV6-1,TRBJ2-7,TGTGCCAGCAGTTCAGGGGTCCACGAGCAGTACTTC,CASSSGVHEQYF
-,-,TRBV5-1,TRBJ1-2,TGCGCCAGCAGCTTGGGGGCAGGGAGGTTCAATGGCTACACCTTC,CASSLGAGRFNGYTF
-,TRBD1,TRBV28,TRBJ1-2,TGTGCCAGCAGTTTACCGAGACAGGGGGCATTCTATGGCTACACCTTC,CASSLPRQGAFYGYTF
-,-,TRBV28,TRBJ1-2,TGTGCCAGCAGTTTAGGGCGGGGGGTTAGCGGCTACACCTTC,CASSLGRGVSGYTF
-,TRBD1,TRBV6-5,TRBJ2-3,TGTGCCAGCAGTTACTCGCCAGGGGGAGATACGCAGTATTTT,CASSYSPGGDTQYF
-,-,TRBV27,TRBJ2-7,TGTGCCAGCAGTATGAGGGCAGGGGGGAGTGAGCAGTACTTC,CASSMRAGGSEQYF
once,-,TRBV14,TRBJ2-7,TGTGCCAGCAGCCAAGACCTACTGTCCTACGAGCAGTACTTC,CASSQDLLSYEQYF
-,-,TRBV5-4,TRBJ1-2,TGTGCCAGCAGCTTGGAGAGAAGGGGTGGCTACACCTTC,CASSLERRGGYTF
-,TRBD1,TRBV19,TRBJ1-5,TGTGCCAGTAAAGGTGACAGGGACAATCAGCCCCAGCATTTT,CASKGDRDNQPQHF
-,TRBD2,TRBV14,TRBJ2-7,TGTGCCAGCAGCCCTAGGACTAGTCAGGACGAGCAGTACTTC,CASSPRTSQDEQYF
-,TRBD1,TRBV14,TRBJ1-2,TGTGCCAGCAGCCCGATACCGGGACAGGGGTACTATGGCTACACCTTC,CASSPIPGQGYYGYTF
-,-,TRBV11-2,TRBJ1-1,TGTGCCAGCACACCCCCCGGCAGGGGTCGAACTGAAGCTTTCTTT,CASTPPGRGRTEAFF
-,TRBD1,TRBV28,TRBJ2-5,TGTGCCAGCAGTCCGACAGGGACGGAGACCCAGTACTTC,CASSPTGTETQYF
few,-,TRBV25-1,TRBJ1-2,TGTGCCAGCAGGGAGGAAGGACATGGCTACACCTTC,CASREEGHGYTF
-,TRBD1,TRBV28,TRBJ2-7,TGTGCCAGCAGTTTGGCTGGACAGGGGGCCTACGAGCAGTACTTC,CASSLAGQGAYEQYF
-,TRBD1,TRBV7-2,TRBJ1-5,TGTGCCGGCAGTGACGGGACAGGGGTTCAGCCCCAGCATTTT,CAGSDGTGVQPQHF
-,-,TRBV7-3,TRBJ2-1,TGTGCCAGCAGCTTACAGGGGCGGGGGACAGGTTCTGAGCAGTTCTTC,CASSLQGRGTGSEQFF